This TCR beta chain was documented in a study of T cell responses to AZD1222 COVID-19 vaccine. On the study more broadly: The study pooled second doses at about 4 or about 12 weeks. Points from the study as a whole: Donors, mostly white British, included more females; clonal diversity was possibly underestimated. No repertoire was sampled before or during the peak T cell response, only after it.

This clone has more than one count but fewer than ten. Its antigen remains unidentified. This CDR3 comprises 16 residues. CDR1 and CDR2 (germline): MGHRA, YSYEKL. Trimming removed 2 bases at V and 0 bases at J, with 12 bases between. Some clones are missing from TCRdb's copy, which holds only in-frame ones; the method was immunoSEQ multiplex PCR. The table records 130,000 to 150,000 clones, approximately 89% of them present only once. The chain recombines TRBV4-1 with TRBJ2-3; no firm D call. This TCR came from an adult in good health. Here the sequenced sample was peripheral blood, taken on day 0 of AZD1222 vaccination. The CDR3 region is CASSQLFTASTDTQYF. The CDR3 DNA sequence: TGCGCCAGCAGCCAATTATTCACGGCTAGCACAGATACGCAGTATTTT.